Presented here are 21 T cell receptor beta chains from one specimen sequenced in a study of early T cells in non-severe SARS-CoV-2 infection. TCRdb re-called the 5' RACE reads through MiXCR, storing one row per CDR3 protein. This table has 55,000 to 80,000 distinct CDR3 sequences, over 9.5% appearing once. The starting material was whole blood, obtained at baseline. These receptors all stem from an adult who was a healthcare worker with PCR-confirmed SARS-CoV-2 infection or an uninfected control (not recorded which).

The chain employs TRBV29-1 and TRBJ2-3, with 7 positions matching TRBD1. The CDR3 sequence is 12 residues long. J lost 3 bases, V lost 7 bases, and 4 bases had no gene match. Germline V lookup: CDR1 SQVTM, CDR2 ANQGSEA. The DNA of the CDR3 is TGCAGCGCGCGACAGGGAACAGATACGCAGTATTTT. It codes for CSARQGTDTQYF.

This clonotype was picked up many times. This chain uses TRBV5-1 with TRBJ2-3, with D unresolved. The CDR3 runs to 12 residues. Deletions cut 2 bases from V and 5 bases from J, with 6 bases between. Per germline, CDR1 SGHRS and CDR2 YFSETQ. CDR3 nucleotides: TGCGCCAGCAGCTTAGGTGAAGATACGCAGTATTTT. Its translation is CASSLGEDTQYF.

This clonotype has just a few counts. This chain connects TRBV4-1 to TRBJ2-5; 8 nucleotides line up with TRBD2. CDR3 length equals 15 residues. The germline CDR1 and CDR2 sequences are MGHRA and YSYEKL. V lost 1 base, J lost 4 bases, and 5 bases stayed unmatched. The CDR3 coding sequence is TGCGCCAGCAGCCAAGCCCGACGGGGGGGAGAGACCCAGTACTTC. Translated, it gives CASSQARRGGETQYF.

At least ten counts were recorded for this clonotype. The V call is TRBV18, the J call TRBJ1-1, with D perhaps TRBD1 (5 bases). CDR1 KGHSH and CDR2 LQKENI come from the germline V gene. V lost 6 bases, J lost 1 base, and 9 bases lay in between. CDR3 length: 13 residues. The CDR3: CASSPGRNTEAFF. CDR3 bases: TGTGCCAGCTCCCCGGGGCGGAACACTGAAGCTTTCTTT.

This clonotype was picked up a small number of times. V is TRBV18 and J is TRBJ2-7; a weak D match, TRBD1 (5 bases). This CDR3 is built from 13 residues. V lost 3 bases to trimming and J lost 5 bases, with 11 bases between them. Germline loops: CDR1 KGHSH, CDR2 LQKENI. The DNA for the CDR3 is TGTGCCAGCTCACCCAACAGGAATGACGAGCAGTACTTC. Translation gives CASSPNRNDEQYF. Variable domain in full (rest from reference TRBV18 and TRBJ2-7): NAGVMQNPRHLVRRRGQEARLRCSPMKGHSHVYWYRQLPEEGLKFMVYLQKENIIDESGMPKERFSAEFPKEGPSILRIQQVVRGDSAAYFCASSPNRNDEQYFGPGTRLTVT.

This clonotype has at least ten counts. The gene calls are TRBV19 and TRBJ1-6, with 9 bases fitting TRBD1. V was clipped by 9 bases and J by 8 bases; unmatched bases: 11. The CDR3 consists of 15 residues. From germline, CDR1 is LNHDA and CDR2 SQIVND (reference sequence). The CDR3 sequence: CASSVEGQGDSPLHF. DNA for the CDR3: TGTGCCAGCTCCGTTGAGGGACAGGGAGATTCACCCCTCCACTTT.

This clonotype has more than one count but fewer than ten. The genes are TRBV11-1 and TRBJ2-7, with 7 bases fitting TRBD1. Germline-derived CDR1 and CDR2 are SGHAT and FQDESV (reference sequence). The CDR3 sequence is 15 residues long. V gave up 5 bases and J gave up 4 bases; unmatched junction bases: 11. CDR3 sequence reads: CASSPTGNLDYEQYF. The CDR3 coding sequence is TGTGCCAGCAGCCCGACAGGGAACCTGGATTACGAGCAGTACTTC.

This chain links TRBV11-2 with TRBJ2-1; 11 nucleotides agree with TRBD2. V lost 6 bases and J lost 9; bases outside the gene matches: 13. Germline V lookup: CDR1 SGHAT, CDR2 FQNNGV. This CDR3 has 16 amino acids. The CDR3 spells CASSSGTSGSAGEQFF. CDR3 in DNA: TGTGCCAGCAGTTCCGGGACTAGCGGATCGGCCGGTGAGCAGTTCTTC.

This chain links TRBV18 with TRBJ1-6; 7 positions agree with TRBD1. The CDR3 sequence is 14 residues long. J lost 8 bases, V lost 3 bases, and 4 bases had no gene match. From germline, CDR1 is KGHSH and CDR2 LQKENI. CDR3 residues: CASSPDRMDSPLHF. The CDR3 bases are TGTGCCAGCTCACCGGACAGGATGGATTCACCCCTCCACTTT.

This clonotype was detected ten times or more. The gene calls are TRBV18 and TRBJ1-3; TRBD1 might be the D (5 bases). This CDR3 is 15 amino acids long. The ends were cut back, 0 bases at V and 2 bases at J, with 8 bases in the middle. The germline gives CDR1 KGHSH, CDR2 LQKENI. CDR3 in amino acids: CASSPPGVPGNTIYF. DNA of the CDR3: TGTGCCAGCTCACCACCAGGGGTGCCTGGAAACACCATATATTTT. The full variable domain, its missing parts supplied by reference TRBV18 and TRBJ1-3, is NAGVMQNPRHLVRRRGQEARLRCSPMKGHSHVYWYRQLPEEGLKFMVYLQKENIIDESGMPKERFSAEFPKEGPSILRIQQVVRGDSAAYFCASSPPGVPGNTIYFGEGSWLTVV.

CDR3 protein: CASSLLAGGFGELFF. DNA of the CDR3: TGTGCCAGCAGCTTACTAGCGGGAGGATTCGGGGAGCTGTTTTTT. The chain couples TRBV11-3 to TRBJ2-2; 11 bases agree with TRBD2. J was trimmed by 7 bases and V by 2 bases; bases with no gene match: 3. Germline V gives CDR1 SGHNT, CDR2 YENEEA. The CDR3 has 15 residues. Supplemented by reference TRBV11-3 and TRBJ2-2, the full variable domain reads EAGVVQSPRYKIIEKKQPVAFWCNPISGHNTLYWYLQNLGQGPELLIRYENEEAVDDSQLPKDRFSAERLKGVDSTLKIQPAELGDSAVYLCASSLLAGGFGELFFGEGSRLTVL.

This clonotype was observed a few times. This chain connects TRBV11-3 to TRBJ1-3; no clear D. With 0 bases removed from V and 7 bases from J, the gap between germline ends came to 10 bases. CDR3 length equals 14 residues. Germline CDR1 SGHNT, CDR2 YENEEA. The CDR3 loop reads CASSLDGEGNTIYF. The CDR3 DNA reads as TGTGCCAGCAGCTTAGACGGAGAAGGGAACACCATATATTTT.

The genes are TRBV12-3 or TRBV12-4 and TRBJ1-5; 7 nucleotides agree with TRBD1. The CDR3 loop spans 14 amino acids. V dropped 2 bases and J dropped 6; count of bases not matched to a gene: 4. The CDR3 protein is CASSLTTGVQPQHF. CDR3 coding DNA: TGTGCCAGCAGTTTAACCACAGGGGTTCAGCCCCAGCATTTT.

This clonotype appeared many times. The rearrangement uses TRBV29-1 and TRBJ2-7; tentatively, D is TRBD2 (5 bases). Trimming took 2 bases from V and 7 from J, leaving 9 bases between them. The length of the CDR3 is 11 residues. Germline CDR1 and CDR2: SQVTM and ANQGSEA. The CDR3 loop is CSVERRNEQYF. The CDR3 coding sequence is TGCAGCGTTGAAAGGAGGAATGAGCAGTACTTC.

This clonotype was detected ten times or more. The V gene is TRBV20-1, the J gene TRBJ1-1; D unresolved. Trimming took 0 bases from V and 6 from J, leaving 14 bases between them. Germline values: CDR1 DFQATT, CDR2 SNEGSKA (reference sequence). The CDR3 covers 14 residues. The CDR3 sequence is CSARDGGHPAEAFF. CDR3 coding DNA: TGCAGTGCTAGAGATGGCGGGCACCCCGCTGAAGCTTTCTTT.

This chain joins TRBV5-8 and TRBJ1-1, with D maybe TRBD1 (6 bases). In germline, CDR1 is SGHTS, CDR2 YDEGEE. The CDR3 is 14 amino acids. Trimming cost V 6 bases and J 0 bases, with 12 bases left between them. The CDR3 nucleotides read TGTGCCAGCAATGGGGGCCTACTGAACACTGAAGCTTTCTTT. This gives the protein CASNGGLLNTEAFF.

The chain combines TRBV12-3 or TRBV12-4 with TRBJ2-1; 12 bases match TRBD2. CDR3 length: 16 amino acids. The V and J ends lost 6 bases and 5 bases, in that order; junction bases with no gene match: 8. The CDR3 DNA reads TGTGCCAGCAGCCCTGGACTAGCGGGATTTAACAATGAGCAGTTCTTC. Translated: CASSPGLAGFNNEQFF.

V gene TRBV4-1 combines with J gene TRBJ2-3, with TRBD2 identical over 12 bases. The CDR3 spans 19 residues. The V segment lost 2 bases and the J segment 3 bases; nucleotides outside the gene matches: 12. Germline CDR1 MGHRA, CDR2 YSYEKL. Here the CDR3 reads CASSQYSIPTSGGTDTQYF. The CDR3 DNA is TGCGCCAGCAGCCAATACTCAATTCCGACTAGCGGGGGAACAGATACGCAGTATTTT.

This chain links TRBV9 with TRBJ1-3; D gene unclear. The CDR3 has 13 residues. V lost 4 bases and J lost 5, with 10 bases in between. Germline loops: CDR1 SGDLS, CDR2 YYNGEE. CDR3 coding DNA: TGTGCCAGCAGCCCCGCGCTGCGAAACACCATATATTTT. Encoded protein: CASSPALRNTIYF.

This clonotype has just a few counts. V usage is TRBV30 and J usage is TRBJ2-5, with D maybe TRBD1 (7 bases). This CDR3 contains 15 residues. The germline gives CDR1 GTSNPN, CDR2 SVGIG (reference sequence). V gave up 5 bases and J gave up 4 bases, with 20 bases separating them. The CDR3 spells CAWGKTGTAGETQYF. CDR3 coding DNA: TGTGCCTGGGGAAAAACCGGGACAGCGGGAGAGACCCAGTACTTC.

This clonotype has only a few counts. This chain joins TRBV5-1 and TRBJ2-1; 12 bases agree with TRBD2. J gave up 10 bases and V 1 base, and 3 bases lay outside the gene matches. Germline-derived CDR1 and CDR2 are SGHRS and YFSETQ. CDR3 length equals 14 residues. The CDR3, as DNA: TGCGCCAGCAGCTTGAGGCTAGCGGGAGGGGAGCAGTTCTTC. Translating it yields CASSLRLAGGEQFF.